Below, 29 T cell receptor beta chains from the same sample are listed, as sequenced in a study of cytomegalovirus exposure and HLA in healthy donors. 60 Vbeta and 13 Jbeta primers were used in PCR. Assay used: immunoSEQ multiplex PCR; TCRdb lists only in-frame clones, some missing. The data show 130,000 or so clones, and the top ten clones hold roughly 1.7%. The sample was PBMCs. These receptors all stem from a middle-aged woman in good health and CMV-seropositive.

The chain links TRBV5-1 to TRBJ2-3; tentatively, D is TRBD2 (5 bases). This CDR3 has 15 residues. Germline lookup yields CDR1 SGHRS and CDR2 YFSETQ. Trimming took 4 bases from V and 4 from J, leaving 16 bases between them. The DNA for the CDR3 is TGCGCCAGCAGCCAGACTATAAAGAGCGCAGATACGCAGTATTTT. It yields the protein CASSQTIKSADTQYF.

The rearrangement uses TRBV5-1 and TRBJ2-5, with 9 bases fitting TRBD2. Germline V CDR1 and CDR2: SGHRS, YFSETQ. V lost 0 bases and J lost 2; bases outside the gene matches: 5. The CDR3 extends over 16 amino acids. CDR3 coding DNA: TGCGCCAGCAGCTTGGCCGCGGGAGGGAAACAAGAGACCCAGTACTTC. Translated: CASSLAAGGKQETQYF. Looking up the rest from reference TRBV5-1 and TRBJ2-5 gives the full variable domain: KAGVTQTPRYLIKTRGQQVTLSCSPISGHRSVSWYQQTPGQGLQFLFEYFSETQRNKGNFPGRFSGRQFSNSRSEMNVSTLELGDSALYLCASSLAAGGKQETQYFGPGTRLLVL.

The J gene is TRBJ2-3, the V gene TRBV29-1, with a tentative D call TRBD1 (6 bases). This CDR3 is 16 amino acids long. The V end was cut by 2 bases, the J end by 1 base, with 16 bases between. Germline CDR1 reads SQVTM; CDR2 reads ANQGSEA. The chain's CDR3 is CSVESREGVGTDTQYF. Written as DNA, the CDR3 is TGCAGCGTTGAATCCCGTGAGGGGGTGGGCACAGATACGCAGTATTTT.

The chain is built from TRBV19 and TRBJ1-3, with 7 bases lining up with TRBD1. This CDR3 comprises 15 residues. V dropped 8 bases and J dropped 9; count of bases not matched to a gene: 16. The germline gives CDR1 LNHDA, CDR2 SQIVND (reference sequence). CDR3 residues: CASQPGGAAEITIYF. The CDR3 nucleotides read TGTGCCAGTCAGCCAGGGGGTGCGGCTGAAATCACCATATATTTT.

Details on this clone: A read error may account for a junction end that differs from germline. The chain uses TRBV2 and TRBJ1-4, with TRBD1 identical over 8 bases. CDR1 is SNHLY and CDR2 is FYNNEI in the germline V gene. There are 15 residues in the CDR3. CDR3 nucleotides: TGTGCCGGCAGACAGGGGCTACCAACTAATGAAAAACTGTTTTTT. Protein sequence: CAGRQGLPTNEKLFF.

V gene TRBV13 combines with J gene TRBJ2-7, with 7 bases fitting TRBD2. This CDR3 comprises 16 residues. Losses at the gene ends were 5 bases for V and 0 bases for J; bases not matched to a gene: 10. Looked up from germline, CDR1 is PRHDT and CDR2 is FYEKMQ (reference sequence). CDR3 protein: CASSVSRDYNSYEQYF. CDR3 DNA: TGTGCCAGCAGCGTGTCCCGGGACTATAACTCCTACGAGCAGTACTTC. The variable domain in full, completed from reference TRBV13 and TRBJ2-7, reads AAGVIQSPRHLIKEKRETATLKCYPIPRHDTVYWYQQGPGQDPQFLISFYEKMQSDKGSIPDRFSAQQFSDYHSELNMSSLELGDSALYFCASSVSRDYNSYEQYFGPGTRLTVT.

V usage is TRBV14 and J usage is TRBJ2-5; D remains ambiguous. The J call may be wrong; the DNA end is better matched by TRBJ2-7. Germline-derived CDR1 and CDR2 are SGHDN and FVKESK. The CDR3 totals 14 residues. CDR3 sequence reads: CASSQDRVVYEQYF. The CDR3, as DNA: TGTGCCAGCAGCCAAGATCGGGTCGTCTACGAGCAGTACTTC.

J is TRBJ2-5 and V is TRBV4-1, with TRBD2 matching 11 bases. With V trimmed by 2 bases and J by 4 bases, 3 bases remained unmatched. The CDR3 spans 15 residues. Germline CDR1 MGHRA, CDR2 YSYEKL. The CDR3 DNA reads as TGCGCCAGCAGCCAATTTAGCGGGAGGGCAGAGACCCAGTACTTC. Amino acids: CASSQFSGRAETQYF.

The chain is built from TRBV19 and TRBJ2-1; maybe TRBD2 (6 bases). V was pared by 8 bases and J by 5 bases, with 19 bases between. CDR1 LNHDA and CDR2 SQIVND come from the germline V gene (reference sequence). This CDR3 is built from 15 residues. In DNA form, the CDR3 reads TGTGCCAGTCGTAGGAAAACGAGGGAGGACAATGAGCAGTTCTTC. The encoded protein is CASRRKTREDNEQFF.

The CDR3 here is CASSAGTGVNTGELFF. DNA of the CDR3: TGTGCCAGCTCAGCCGGGACAGGGGTTAACACCGGGGAGCTGTTTTTT. The V gene is TRBV18, the J gene TRBJ2-2; 10 bases line up with TRBD1. J gave up 2 bases and V 5 bases, and 5 bases lay outside the gene matches. The CDR3 length is 16 residues. Germline V gene data show CDR1 as KGHSH and CDR2 as LQKENI.

This chain joins TRBV5-1 and TRBJ2-7, with 7 positions matching TRBD1. The V gene end was trimmed by 3 bases and the J gene end by 0 bases; junction bases not matched to a gene: 9. The CDR3 contains 16 residues. Germline loops: CDR1 SGHRS, CDR2 YFSETQ. The CDR3 DNA reads TGCGCCAGCAGCTGGTTCCCGGGACAGAGCTCCTACGAGCAGTACTTC. This gives the protein CASSWFPGQSSYEQYF. Filled out from reference TRBV5-1 and TRBJ2-7, the complete variable domain reads KAGVTQTPRYLIKTRGQQVTLSCSPISGHRSVSWYQQTPGQGLQFLFEYFSETQRNKGNFPGRFSGRQFSNSRSEMNVSTLELGDSALYLCASSWFPGQSSYEQYFGPGTRLTVT.

The chain joins TRBV6-4 to TRBJ1-1, with D unresolved. The CDR3 length is 13 residues. Per germline, CDR1 MRHNA and CDR2 SNTAGT. Trimming cost V 3 bases and J 2 bases, with 7 bases left between them. CDR3 bases: TGTGCCAGCAGTGATGACACTAACACTGAAGCTTTCTTT. This codes for CASSDDTNTEAFF.

The V and J genes are TRBV19 and TRBJ1-1; 8 nucleotides align to TRBD1. Germline V gene sequence: CDR1 LNHDA, CDR2 SQIVND (reference sequence). With V trimmed by 11 bases and J by 0 bases, 2 bases remained unmatched. The length of the CDR3 is 12 residues. CDR3 sequence: CALRGLNTEAFF. CDR3 nucleotide sequence: TGTGCCCTCAGGGGGCTGAACACTGAAGCTTTCTTT.

The V and J genes are TRBV4-1 and TRBJ2-2, with 7 bases lining up with TRBD1. The CDR3 totals 16 residues. V was pared by 3 bases and J by 4 bases, with 8 bases of the junction left unmatched. Looked up from germline, CDR1 is MGHRA and CDR2 is YSYEKL. For the CDR3, the DNA is TGCGCCAGCAGCCAGGAAGGCGGACAGGTCACCGGGGAGCTGTTTTTT. It specifies CASSQEGGQVTGELFF.

The chain has TRBV7-2 and TRBJ2-3; TRBD2 might be the D (5 bases). The V gene lost 5 bases and the J gene lost 8 bases, with 17 bases spanning the gap. Germline V gene data show CDR1 as SGHTA and CDR2 as FQGNSA. CDR3 length equals 14 residues. The DNA for the CDR3 is TGTGCCAGCAGCCAAGCGGACGCAAGGACTACGCAGTATTTT. Translated: CASSQADARTTQYF.

In DNA form, the CDR3 reads TGTGCCAGCAGCGTGGGGCTAGCGGGGCGAACCGGGGAGCTGTTTTTT. Protein product: CASSVGLAGRTGELFF. This sequence joins TRBV9 and TRBJ2-2; the match to TRBD2 covers 9 bases. Germline CDR1 is SGDLS and CDR2 is YYNGEE. The CDR3 is made up of 16 amino acids. Trimming removed 2 bases from V and 5 bases from J; junction bases left unmatched: 7.

This chain joins TRBV5-6 and TRBJ2-5; 7 bases align to TRBD2. Germline assignment: CDR1 SGHDT and CDR2 YYEEEE. V was clipped by 4 bases and J by 2 bases; unmatched bases: 11. The CDR3 is 16 amino acids. The CDR3 protein is CASSVGPSGLQETQYF. DNA of the CDR3: TGTGCCAGCAGCGTGGGGCCTAGCGGCTTGCAAGAGACCCAGTACTTC.

This chain connects TRBV30 to TRBJ2-3; 7 bases are a match to TRBD2. Trimming cost V 3 bases and J 4 bases; bases outside gene matches: 10. Per germline, CDR1 GTSNPN and CDR2 SVGIG (reference sequence). CDR3 length equals 15 residues. CDR3 DNA sequence: TGTGCCTGGAGAGGAGCGGGAAGGGGAGCAGATACGCAGTATTTT. It encodes CAWRGAGRGADTQYF. The complete variable domain, with remaining parts taken from reference TRBV30 and TRBJ2-3, reads SQTIHQWPATLVQPVGSPLSLECTVEGTSNPNLYWYRQAAGRGLQLLFYSVGIGQISSEVPQNLSASRPQDRQFILSSKKLLLSDSGFYLCAWRGAGRGADTQYFGPGTRLTVL.

CDR3 protein: CASSGGTSGTQYF. The CDR3 region has the DNA TGTGCCAGCAGCGGCGGGACTAGCGGGACCCAGTACTTC. This chain joins TRBV7-7 and TRBJ2-5; 11 bases map to TRBD2. The CDR3 has 13 residues. The V gene end was trimmed by 5 bases and the J gene end by 7 bases; junction bases not matched to a gene: 3. CDR1 is SSHAT and CDR2 is FNYEAQ in the germline V gene (reference sequence).

The rearrangement uses TRBV30 and TRBJ1-1, with a weak D call TRBD1 (5 bases). Trimming cost V 0 bases and J 6 bases, with 8 bases left between them. The CDR3 runs to 12 residues. Germline-derived CDR1 and CDR2 are GTSNPN and SVGIG (reference sequence). The DNA for the CDR3 is TGTGCCTGGAGTGTAGTGGGGCCTGAAGCTTTCTTT. Protein product: CAWSVVGPEAFF.

The CDR3 region is CASSLADWDNHYEQYF. The CDR3 DNA reads as TGTGCCAGCAGCTTAGCGGACTGGGACAACCACTACGAGCAGTACTTC. This chain joins TRBV7-6 and TRBJ2-7; tentative D call: TRBD1 (6 bases). The CDR3 runs 16 residues. CDR1 SGHVS and CDR2 FNYEAQ come from the germline V gene. V was shortened by 0 bases and J by 3 bases, with 15 bases between the two germline ends.

The rearrangement uses TRBV15 and TRBJ2-7, with 10 bases aligning to TRBD2. After removal of 3 bases from V and 5 bases from J, the junction contained 7 bases not matched to a gene. Per the germline V gene, CDR1 is LNHNV and CDR2 is YYDKDF (reference sequence). CDR3 length: 15 amino acids. The CDR3 loop reads CATSRGASGRHEQYF. CDR3 bases: TGTGCCACCAGCAGGGGGGCTAGCGGGAGACACGAGCAGTACTTC.

The chain employs TRBV7-2 and TRBJ2-7; D perhaps matches TRBD2 (5 bases). Germline assignment: CDR1 SGHTA and CDR2 FQGNSA. The V gene lost 5 bases and the J gene lost 6 bases, with 11 bases spanning the gap. The CDR3 runs 12 residues. CDR3 bases: TGTGCCAGCAGCCGGACTGAGTTCGAGCAGTACTTC. Translated: CASSRTEFEQYF.

The chain is built from TRBV7-2 and TRBJ1-5; D ambiguous. Trimming took off 4 bases at V and 2 bases at J, with 6 bases between the two ends. Germline CDR1 SGHTA, CDR2 FQGNSA. The CDR3 runs 13 residues. The CDR3 is CASSSAGNQPQHF. The CDR3 DNA reads TGTGCCAGCAGCTCTGCAGGCAATCAGCCCCAGCATTTT. Complete variable domain (other parts from reference TRBV7-2 and TRBJ1-5): GAGVSQSPSNKVTEKGKDVELRCDPISGHTALYWYRQSLGQGLEFLIYFQGNSAPDKSGLPSDRFSAERTGGSVSTLTIQRTQQEDSAVYLCASSSAGNQPQHFGDGTRLSIL.

The chain employs TRBV12-5 and TRBJ1-2; possible D gene TRBD1, 6 bases. V was cut by 1 base and J by 1 base, with 7 bases left in between. This CDR3 region has 14 residues. Germline V gene lookup returns CDR1 LGHNT and CDR2 FRNRAP. The chain's CDR3 is CASGLGTDNYGYTF. The CDR3 DNA is TGTGCTAGTGGTTTGGGGACAGATAACTATGGCTACACCTTC.

The rearrangement uses TRBV5-1 and TRBJ2-1; 7 nucleotides match TRBD2. The V segment lost 1 base and the J segment 3 bases; nucleotides outside the gene matches: 7. The CDR3 spans 16 residues. Germline V lookup: CDR1 SGHRS, CDR2 YFSETQ. The CDR3 coding sequence is TGCGCCAGCAGCTTGTGGGCAGGGAGGGGCTACAATGAGCAGTTCTTC. Amino acids: CASSLWAGRGYNEQFF.

CDR3 region: CASSLNGRVDEQYF. CDR3 DNA sequence: TGTGCCAGCAGCTTAAACGGGAGGGTAGACGAGCAGTACTTC. This chain connects TRBV7-3 to TRBJ2-7, with TRBD2 matching 8 bases. This CDR3 has 14 residues. With 1 base clipped from V and 5 bases from J, the junction kept 4 bases outside the gene matches. CDR1 is SGHTA and CDR2 is FQGTGA in the germline V gene.

V gene TRBV14 combines with J gene TRBJ1-5, with unresolved D. Germline V lookup: CDR1 SGHDN, CDR2 FVKESK. The CDR3 is 13 amino acids. V shed 1 base and J shed 5 bases, with 6 bases lying between them. This CDR3 is CASSQGGHQPQHF. For the CDR3, the DNA is TGTGCCAGCAGCCAAGGCGGGCATCAGCCCCAGCATTTT.

The rearrangement links TRBV10-2 to TRBJ1-1; tentative D call: TRBD1 (6 bases). Germline V gene data show CDR1 as WSHSY and CDR2 as SAAADI. The CDR3 has 13 residues. The germline V and J ends were trimmed by 3 bases and 4 bases, with 9 bases remaining between them. The DNA for the CDR3 is TGCGCCAGCAGTGACAGGGGAAGCACTGAAGCTTTCTTT. Its translation is CASSDRGSTEAFF.